This is a list of T cell receptor beta chains from one sample in a study of blood T cell repertoires in COVID-19. Produced via immunoSEQ multiplex PCR; TCRdb's table is partial and in-frame only. The top ten clones hold around 0.84% of a sample with some 210,000 clones, 92% of them seen once. The specimen sequenced was peripheral blood. These TCRs come from a man in his sixties with COVID-19, enrolled during active disease. CDR3s leave out the opening cysteine and the closing phenylalanine or tryptophan.

>TRBJ2-7|TRBV14
ASSQGQGGYEQY
>TRBJ2-3|TRBV5-5
ASSLQSLRTDTQY
>TRBJ2-3|TRBV5-1
ASRFLASSTDTQY
>TRBJ1-3|TRBV13
ASSFGGGTIY
>TRBJ2-7|TRBV19
ASSTISGTGSTYEQY
>TRBJ1-4|TRBV19
ASSNDRLGIPHMKKLF
>TRBJ2-7|TRBV3-1/TRBV3-2
ASSQEGAPY
>TRBJ1-5|TRBV30
AWSEQGLNNQPQH
>TRBJ1-5|TRBV5-1
ASSSGLSSNQPQH
>TRBJ2-6|TRBV9
ASSVRTGSGANVLT
>TRBJ1-2|TRBV3-1/TRBV3-2
ASSQDAGNYGYT
>TRBJ2-7|TRBV11-2
ASSLYEEGEQY
>TRBJ2-1|TRBV7-2
ASSLAAGGPYNEQF
>TRBJ1-5|TRBV4-1
ASSQATTGYSNQPQH
>TRBJ2-3|TRBV5-4
ASSPGLGVVDTQY
>TRBJ1-5|TRBV19
ASSIGDRNQPQH
>TRBJ1-1|TRBV9
ASSVDPGQGATEAF
>TRBJ2-1|TRBV2
ASRTSGRVSYNEQF
>TRBJ1-6|TRBV7-9
ASSLAVGSPLH
>TRBJ2-2|TRBV3-1/TRBV3-2
ASSFRLGQGRAGELF
>TRBJ2-3|TRBV24-1
ATSDSLAGGITDTQY
>TRBJ1-5|TRBV7-2
ASSSRGYGNQPQH
>TRBJ1-2|TRBV6-5
ASSYSSTYGYT
>TRBJ1-2|TRBV30
AWSTMGTGVLGYT
>TRBJ1-2|TRBV7-2
ASSLNSDTAWVT
>TRBJ1-1|TRBV11-3
ASSQENTEAF
>TRBJ2-3|TRBV9
ASSSNELGSTDTQY
>TRBJ1-1|TRBV30
AWSRDREDSGEAF
>TRBJ2-7|TRBV18
ASSPDRTGNYEQY